This passage covers 12 T cell receptor beta chains from one sample sequenced in a study of identical twins. TCRdb used MiXCR to reprocess the 5' RACE reads, holding one entry per CDR3 protein. The sample has some 500,000 distinct CDR3 sequences, 20% to 25% seen once. These data were likewise used in another study, on T cells expressing NK-cell markers.

The sequenced sample consisted of CD4+ T cells sorted from blood. The receptor set was obtained from a woman younger than 30 in good health.

This clonotype was recorded at least ten times. This chain links TRBV5-1 with TRBJ1-6, with D possibly matching TRBD1 (5 bases). CDR1 is SGHRS, CDR2 YFSETQ, per germline. The germline V and J ends were trimmed by 7 bases and 10 bases, with 15 bases remaining between them. This CDR3 is built from 13 residues. The CDR3 bases are TGCGCCAGCGCGGGGACGGGGGACTCACCCCTCCACTTT. Its protein is CASAGTGDSPLHF.

This clonotype has more than one count but fewer than ten. The chain carries TRBV20-1 and TRBJ1-4; D is possibly TRBD1 (5 bases). Germline V CDR1 and CDR2: DFQATT, SNEGSKA (reference sequence). The CDR3 runs 13 residues. V dropped 6 bases and J dropped 2 bases, with 10 bases sitting between them. DNA of the CDR3: TGCAGTGCGCCGGGGGACACTAATGAAAAACTGTTTTTT. It encodes CSAPGDTNEKLFF.

In its sample, this clonotype was seen a few times. The CDR3 loop reads CAWSTGEPKNIQYF. Here the CDR3 DNA reads TGTGCCTGGAGTACGGGGGAGCCCAAAAACATTCAGTACTTC. The J gene is TRBJ2-4, the V gene TRBV30, with D maybe TRBD2 (6 bases). Trimming shortened V by 2 bases and J by 2 bases, and 10 bases separated the two germline ends. This CDR3 spans 14 amino acids. Germline V lookup: CDR1 GTSNPN, CDR2 SVGIG (reference sequence).

This clonotype has just a few counts. The chain links TRBV3-1 to TRBJ1-2, with D uncertain. The germline V gene has CDR1 LGHDT and CDR2 YNNKEL (reference sequence). The V and J ends lost 4 bases and 2 bases respectively, with 11 bases between them. The CDR3 runs to 14 residues. CDR3: CASSRGRQNYGYTF. The CDR3 DNA reads TGTGCCAGCAGCCGAGGCAGGCAAAACTATGGCTACACCTTC.

The chain carries TRBV4-3 and TRBJ2-7; D perhaps matches TRBD2 (5 bases). Looked up from germline, CDR1 is LGHNA and CDR2 is YSLEER. This CDR3 region has 14 residues. The V end lost 0 bases, the J end lost 9 bases, and 15 bases lay between the germline ends. The CDR3 nucleotides read TGCGCCAGCAGCCAAGAGTGGACTGCGCCCTGGCAGTACTTC. As protein: CASSQEWTAPWQYF.

This chain links TRBV10-3 with TRBJ2-5, with D hard to call. Germline V CDR1 and CDR2: ENHRY, SYGVKD. The CDR3 extends over 13 amino acids. Trimming took off 8 bases at V and 5 bases at J, with 15 bases between the two ends. CDR3 bases: TGTGCCATCCAGTTCGGGCAGATGGAGACCCAGTACTTC. It yields the protein CAIQFGQMETQYF.

This clonotype was counted many times. The genes are TRBV5-6 and TRBJ2-3; TRBD2 aligns across 7 bases. This CDR3 comprises 15 residues. CDR1 is SGHDT, CDR2 YYEEEE, per germline. The ends lost 1 base at V and 1 base at J; junction bases unmatched: 3. This CDR3 reads CASSLLREGTDTQYF. CDR3 DNA: TGTGCCAGCAGCTTGTTACGGGAGGGCACAGATACGCAGTATTTT.

This clonotype has only a few counts. The V gene is TRBV12-3 or TRBV12-4, the J gene TRBJ1-2; D unresolved. The CDR3 loop spans 13 amino acids. V lost 3 bases and J lost 6, with 11 bases in between. CDR3 in amino acids: CASSFGQSDGYTF. CDR3 DNA sequence: TGTGCCAGCAGTTTCGGGCAGTCGGATGGCTACACCTTC.

The chain uses TRBV9 and TRBJ2-1; possible D gene TRBD2, 6 bases. The germline CDR1 and CDR2 sequences are SGDLS and YYNGEE. The CDR3 is made up of 15 amino acids. The V and J ends lost 0 bases and 6 bases respectively, with 13 bases between them. CDR3 bases: TGTGCCAGCAGCGTAGGCGCGGGGAATGGCAATGAGCAGTTCTTC. It codes for CASSVGAGNGNEQFF.

This clonotype showed up just a few times. The chain employs TRBV5-5 and TRBJ2-7; no firm D call. Trimming shortened V by 1 base and J by 7 bases, and 15 bases separated the two germline ends. This CDR3 is built from 14 residues. Germline V CDR1 and CDR2: SGHKS, YYEKEE (reference sequence). The CDR3 DNA reads TGTGCCAGCAGCTTGATCGTCCAGTTTGGAGAGCAGTACTTC. Translation: CASSLIVQFGEQYF.

This chain connects TRBV7-9 to TRBJ2-1, with D possibly matching TRBD1 (6 bases). The CDR3 is 16 amino acids. The germline V gene encodes CDR1 SEHNR and CDR2 FQNEAQ (reference sequence). V was cut by 10 bases and J by 5 bases, with 24 bases left in between. This CDR3 is CATDPGHTLVDNEQFF. The CDR3 DNA reads as TGTGCCACCGACCCGGGACACACCTTGGTGGACAATGAGCAGTTCTTC.

V gene TRBV3-1 combines with J gene TRBJ2-1; 7 positions match TRBD2. Germline V gene lookup returns CDR1 LGHDT and CDR2 YNNKEL (reference sequence). Trimming took 5 bases from V and 9 from J; bases not matched to a gene: 13. CDR3 length equals 15 residues. The DNA of the CDR3 is TGTGCCAGCAGCGCCGAAAAGGGACTATCCTCTGAGCAGTTCTTC. This gives the protein CASSAEKGLSSEQFF.